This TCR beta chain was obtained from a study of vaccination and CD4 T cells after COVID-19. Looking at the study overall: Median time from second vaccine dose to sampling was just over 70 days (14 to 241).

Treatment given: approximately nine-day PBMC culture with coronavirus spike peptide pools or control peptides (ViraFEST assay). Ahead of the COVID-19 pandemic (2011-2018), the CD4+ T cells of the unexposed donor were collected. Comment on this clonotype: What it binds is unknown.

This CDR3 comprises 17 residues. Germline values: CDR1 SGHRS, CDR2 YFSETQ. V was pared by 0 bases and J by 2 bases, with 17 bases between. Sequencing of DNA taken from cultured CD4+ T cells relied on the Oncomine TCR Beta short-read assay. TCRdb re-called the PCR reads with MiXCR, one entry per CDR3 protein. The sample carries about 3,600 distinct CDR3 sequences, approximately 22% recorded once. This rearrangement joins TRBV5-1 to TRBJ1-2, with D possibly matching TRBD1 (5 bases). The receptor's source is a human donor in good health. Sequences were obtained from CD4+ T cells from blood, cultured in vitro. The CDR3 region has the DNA TGCGCCAGCAGCTTGGGTACCCCGGGACGGGCAAACTATGGCTACACCTTC. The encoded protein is CASSLGTPGRANYGYTF.